These T cell receptor beta chains were read from a single sample in a study of vaccination and CD4 T cells after COVID-19. No antigen has been assigned to these receptors. TCRdb processed the PCR reads anew with MiXCR; each CDR3 protein has one entry. The data contain around 25,000 distinct CDR3 sequences, 60% of them singletons. The sample was CD4+ T cells from blood, cultured in vitro, taken after SARS-CoV-2 vaccination. The receptors here all came from a human donor who received a COVID-19 vaccine. Each CDR3 is given with its conserved first and last residue. A D gene is named only where the DNA matches it firmly.

TRBJ2-2 . TRBV20-1 CSARDTGGPYGGELFF
TRBJ2-3 . TRBV10-1 CASGRDFGTQYF
TRBJ1-2 TRBD1 TRBV3-1 CASSPRSTGRYGYTF
TRBJ1-1 . TRBV7-9 CTSSLSPENTEAFF
TRBJ1-5 . TRBV7-2 CASSLWAEQPQHF
TRBJ2-3 . TRBV10-1 CASSASSLGTDTQYF
TRBJ1-3 . TRBV19 CASRAPGSGNTIYF
TRBJ1-1 . TRBV7-2 CASSMQQGSNTEAFF
TRBJ2-7 . TRBV2 CASSEGLYTLYEQYF
TRBJ2-5 TRBD2 TRBV7-6 CASSPGLVQETQYF
TRBJ1-5 . TRBV6-1 CASSVGLGPQHF
TRBJ1-1 . TRBV19 CASSPPGGSGEAFF
TRBJ2-5 TRBD2 TRBV27 CASSPGLAIQETQYF
TRBJ1-2 TRBD1 TRBV25-1 CASNRQGQYGYTF
TRBJ2-3 . TRBV7-8 CASSLVTGRNTDTQYF
TRBJ2-1 TRBD1 TRBV19 CASSIDFTGGNEQFF
TRBJ1-2 TRBD1 TRBV19 CASSILQGTAPHYGYTF
TRBJ2-1 . TRBV19 CASSISGWGLGEQFF
TRBJ1-5 TRBD1 TRBV12-3/TRBV12-4 CASSRQGNQPQHF
TRBJ2-7 TRBD1 TRBV20-1 CSAQIARAGGYEQYF
TRBJ1-2 . TRBV2 CASSDRGNYGYTF
TRBJ2-6 . TRBV30 CAWSVLLGSGANVLTF
TRBJ1-1 TRBD1 TRBV20-1 CSARDPQTGVNTEAFF
TRBJ1-1 . TRBV12-3/TRBV12-4 CASSLSGGGEAFF
TRBJ1-2 . TRBV2 CASSVTANYGYTF
TRBJ1-1 . TRBV7-7 CASSLSENTEAFF
TRBJ1-1 . TRBV19 CASSIQSGFEAFF
TRBJ1-4 . TRBV19 CASSGRTRGYGEKLFF
TRBJ1-2 TRBD1 TRBV2 CASSERRDSNGYTF
TRBJ2-7 . TRBV10-2 CASSSRTEQYF
TRBJ2-6 . TRBV6-1 CAISDTSEGYFTGANVLTF
TRBJ1-5 TRBD1 TRBV2 CASTRTGESNQPQHF
TRBJ2-7 TRBD2 TRBV20-1 CSARVPGAGRGNYEQYF
TRBJ1-1 . TRBV28 CASRTDIRNTEAFF
TRBJ2-7 TRBD2 TRBV20-1 CSARVNSGVESYEQYF
TRBJ1-1 TRBD1 TRBV10-3 CAISDSDRGNTEAFF
TRBJ2-3 . TRBV24-1 CATSVGGGDTDTQYF
TRBJ1-5 . TRBV6-5 CASSFVHRSNQPQHF
TRBJ1-2 . TRBV7-9 CASSRPGENYGYTF
TRBJ1-1 . TRBV25-1 CASSEPRTGAEAFF
TRBJ2-1 TRBD1 TRBV19 CASSSNRGYEQFF
TRBJ1-2 . TRBV6-1 CASTDGGFWGYTF
TRBJ2-3 TRBD2 TRBV30 CAWVRASGSTDTQYF
TRBJ2-3 . TRBV11-3 CASSLDSDITWPDTQYF
TRBJ2-2 TRBD1 TRBV5-1 CASSLASRGLTGELFF
TRBJ2-7 . TRBV7-9 CARPSMRDYEQYF
TRBJ1-2 TRBD1 TRBV11-3 CASSSLDREYGYTF
TRBJ1-1 TRBD1 TRBV5-5 CASGSHGTGWVVAFF
TRBJ1-2 . TRBV19 CASSRQGRYGYTF
TRBJ1-3 . TRBV15 CATSRDESSGNTIYF
TRBJ1-2 TRBD1 TRBV3-1 CASSQLGQGGGYTF
TRBJ1-1 . TRBV2 CASIEEARGNTEAFF
TRBJ2-5 TRBD2 TRBV10-3 CAIRGDSQWETQYF
TRBJ2-1 TRBD2 TRBV28 CASSSPSRGGGPHNEQFF
TRBJ1-6 . TRBV27 CASSLQGGSPLHF
TRBJ1-3 . TRBV5-3 CASSIQPESSGNTIYF
TRBJ2-7 TRBD1 TRBV2 CASRNSQGAEQYF
TRBJ1-5 . TRBV7-2 CASSLGEWSNQPQHF
TRBJ2-3 TRBD2 TRBV2 CASSEAGGGVTDTQYF